This T cell receptor beta chain was sequenced during a study of shared clonotypes between healthy human individuals. Study results and limitations: Limitation of the genetic and exposure-history diversity represented came from the few donors. Clonotype sharing across several donors was observed for roughly 5% of naive CD4 clonotypes.

Negatively enriched CD4+ T cells were divided by CD45RA into naive and memory. Comments on this clone: The antigen is not known.

CDR3 length: 18 amino acids. Germline values: CDR1 WSHSY, CDR2 SAAADI. V shed 0 bases, J shed 3 bases, and the junction held 13 bases outside the gene matches. The data were produced by immunoSEQ multiplex PCR, yet TCRdb's version contains in-frame clones alone and is incomplete. The repertoire has approximately 740,000 clones, around two thirds of them found once; the top ten carry less than 2%. The chain couples TRBV10-2 to TRBJ2-7, with 8 bases lining up with TRBD2. The TCR sequence derives from a woman aged 30 to 39 in good health. Sequencing input: memory CD4+ T cells sorted from blood. Subset defined: CD45RA-negative fraction. This CDR3 is CASSESSGSWLAGYEQYF. In DNA, the CDR3 is TGCGCCAGCAGTGAGTCTAGTGGCTCTTGGCTAGCGGGCTACGAGCAGTACTTC.